Each of the 21 T cell receptor beta chains below was sequenced from the same sample in a study of vaccination and CD4 T cells after COVID-19. The Oncomine TCR Beta short-read assay was applied to DNA of cultured CD4+ T cells. TCRdb re-derived calls from the PCR reads in MiXCR, one entry per CDR3 protein. The sample has 15,000 or so distinct CDR3 sequences; less than 25% are singletons. Treatment here: roughly 10-day PBMC culture with coronavirus spike peptide pools or control peptides (ViraFEST assay). The antigens these receptors bind are not known. This specimen consisted of CD4+ T cells from blood, cultured in vitro, obtained before SARS-CoV-2 vaccination. These receptors were obtained from a human donor who received a COVID-19 vaccine.

Here the CDR3 DNA reads TGTGCCAGCTCACCCACGGGGGGGGAAGATACGCAGTATTTT. As protein: CASSPTGGEDTQYF. V is TRBV18 and J is TRBJ2-3, with 8 bases that match TRBD2. Germline V gene data show CDR1 as KGHSH and CDR2 as LQKENI. The J segment lost 5 bases and the V segment lost 3 bases, leaving 4 bases of the junction unmatched. The CDR3 length is 14 residues.

This clonotype showed up just a few times. V is TRBV6-5 and J is TRBJ2-2; D possibly uses TRBD1 or TRBD2 (5 bases each). There are 16 residues in the CDR3. Germline CDR1 MNHEY, CDR2 SVGAGI. The V and J ends lost 4 bases and 0 bases respectively, with 12 bases between them. CDR3 sequence reads: CASSSLGTANTGELFF. CDR3 nucleotides: TGTGCCAGCAGTTCACTCGGGACGGCGAACACCGGGGAGCTGTTTTTT.

The CDR3 DNA reads TGCGCCAGCAGCTTGGCATCTAGCGGGGGCTACGAGCAGTACTTC. Translation gives CASSLASSGGYEQYF. The chain employs TRBV5-1 and TRBJ2-7; the match to TRBD2 covers 10 bases. Losses at the gene ends were 0 bases for V and 3 bases for J; bases not matched to a gene: 3. CDR1 is SGHRS, CDR2 YFSETQ, per germline. The CDR3 is 15 amino acids.

The J gene is TRBJ2-6, the V gene TRBV6-1; D is possibly TRBD1 or TRBD2 (5 bases each). The ends were cut back, 6 bases at V and 2 bases at J, with 11 bases in the middle. The CDR3 length is 15 residues. Germline V gene data show CDR1 as MNHNS and CDR2 as SASEGT. CDR3 in DNA: TGTGCCAGCAGACAAGGGGACGCTGGGGCCAACGTCCTGACTTTC. Translating gives CASRQGDAGANVLTF.

CDR3 residues: CSASLLANKNIQYF. The CDR3 coding sequence is TGCAGTGCCAGCCTACTAGCGAACAAAAACATTCAGTACTTC. The rearrangement uses TRBV20-1 and TRBJ2-4; TRBD2 agrees at 7 bases. Per germline, CDR1 DFQATT and CDR2 SNEGSKA (reference sequence). After removal of 6 bases from V and 3 bases from J, the junction contained 8 bases not matched to a gene. The CDR3 is 14 amino acids.

The V gene is TRBV24-1, the J gene TRBJ2-1; perhaps TRBD1 as D (6 bases). V was pared by 3 bases and J by 3 bases, with 20 bases between. Per the germline V gene, CDR1 is KGHDR and CDR2 is SFDVKD. The length of the CDR3 is 18 residues. CDR3 bases: TGTGCCACCAGTGATCCCCCTCGGGCAGGGGTATTCTACAATGAGCAGTTCTTC. This gives the protein CATSDPPRAGVFYNEQFF.

This clonotype was seen only a few times. The gene calls are TRBV11-3 and TRBJ2-7, with TRBD2 matching over 12 bases. Germline V gene data show CDR1 as SGHNT and CDR2 as YENEEA. This CDR3 is built from 15 residues. V lost 1 base to trimming and J lost 6 bases; unmatched junction nucleotides: 4. The CDR3 here is CASSLGRTSGAEQYF. For the CDR3, the DNA is TGTGCCAGCAGCTTAGGGCGGACTAGCGGGGCCGAGCAGTACTTC.

This chain links TRBV7-9 with TRBJ1-2; 8 bases are shared with TRBD1. Germline loops: CDR1 SEHNR, CDR2 FQNEAQ (reference sequence). V was pared by 5 bases and J by 4 bases, with 3 bases of the junction left unmatched. The CDR3 contains 13 residues. Written as DNA, the CDR3 is TGTGCCAGCAGCCTTGGGACAGGCTATGGCTACACCTTC. Translating gives CASSLGTGYGYTF.

This clonotype has a handful of counts. This sequence joins TRBV6-1 and TRBJ2-3; possibly TRBD1 or TRBD2 for D (5 bases each). This CDR3 is built from 15 residues. Germline CDR1 MNHNS, CDR2 SASEGT. Trimming cost V 6 bases and J 2 bases, with 15 bases left between them. CDR3 DNA sequence: TGTGCCAGCAGGACAACGGGACGGTACACAGATACGCAGTATTTT. Translated: CASRTTGRYTDTQYF.

The chain recombines TRBV12-3 or TRBV12-4 with TRBJ1-1, with D perhaps matching TRBD1 (5 bases). Trimming pared 1 base from V and 4 bases from J, leaving 13 bases between. This CDR3 has 15 residues. CDR3 DNA sequence: TGTGCCAGCAGTTTAGTGACAGCCTGGGGCACTGAAGCTTTCTTT. Its translation: CASSLVTAWGTEAFF.

This clonotype was picked up a small number of times. V is TRBV12-5 and J is TRBJ2-5; 8 bases agree with TRBD2. CDR1 and CDR2 (germline): LGHNT, FRNRAP. CDR3 length equals 14 residues. The trim removed 6 bases at V and 0 bases at J, leaving 3 bases unmatched. The CDR3 protein is CASGRGGNQETQYF. The CDR3 DNA follows: TGTGCTAGTGGCCGGGGGGGTAACCAAGAGACCCAGTACTTC. The variable domain in full, completed from reference TRBV12-5 and TRBJ2-5, reads DARVTQTPRHKVTEMGQEVTMRCQPILGHNTVFWYRQTMMQGLELLAYFRNRAPLDDSGMPKDRFSAEMPDATLATLKIQPSEPRDSAVYFCASGRGGNQETQYFGPGTRLLVL.

A few counts support this clonotype. The rearrangement links TRBV6-1 to TRBJ2-7; the match to TRBD1 covers 8 bases. The CDR3 has 13 amino acids. Per germline, CDR1 MNHNS and CDR2 SASEGT. J was trimmed by 7 bases and V by 6 bases; bases with no gene match: 8. DNA for the CDR3: TGTGCCAGCAGCGGGACAGGTTTGCGGGAGCAGTACTTC. This sequence encodes CASSGTGLREQYF.

This clonotype ranks as medium-sized (0.01 to 0.1%). The CDR3 DNA follows: TGTGCCAGCAGCAAAGATCCGGGACAGGGGAGCCCTTTCCCCAATCAGCCCCAGCATTTT. Its protein is CASSKDPGQGSPFPNQPQHF. The rearrangement uses TRBV21-1 and TRBJ1-5; the table's D call, TRBD1, was not checked against the DNA. TRBV21-1 is a pseudogene locus. The CDR3 totals 20 residues.

The CDR3 spells CASSLGGLTGTDTQYF. The CDR3 nucleotides read TGTGCCAGCAGTTTAGGGGGCTTAACTGGCACAGATACGCAGTATTTT. The V and J genes are TRBV12-3 or TRBV12-4 and TRBJ2-3; D may be TRBD1 (5 bases). V was cut by 1 base and J by 1 base, with 12 bases left in between. The CDR3 contains 16 residues.

The rearrangement joins TRBV20-1 to TRBJ1-4; the match to TRBD1 covers 7 bases. The CDR3 contains 14 residues. CDR1 is DFQATT, CDR2 SNEGSKA, per germline (reference sequence). V was clipped by 0 bases and J by 5 bases; unmatched bases: 3. The CDR3 region has the DNA TGCAGTGCTAGAGATACGACAGGGAATGAAAAACTGTTTTTT. Protein sequence: CSARDTTGNEKLFF.

This chain connects TRBV4-2 to TRBJ2-5; 8 positions agree with TRBD1. The CDR3 runs 14 residues. Germline assignment: CDR1 LGHNA and CDR2 YNFKEQ. V lost 1 base and J lost 7; bases outside the gene matches: 5. CDR3 amino acids: CASSQGTGPGTQYF. The CDR3, as DNA: TGTGCCAGCAGCCAAGGGACAGGGCCAGGGACCCAGTACTTC.

The J gene is TRBJ2-5, the V gene TRBV30; the D is unclear. The CDR3 runs to 11 residues. Germline loops: CDR1 GTSNPN, CDR2 SVGIG (reference sequence). The V and J ends lost 0 bases and 5 bases respectively, with 4 bases between them. The CDR3: CAWSVVETQYF. CDR3 sequence (DNA): TGTGCCTGGAGTGTAGTGGAGACCCAGTACTTC.

This rearrangement joins TRBV14 to TRBJ2-7; D is ambiguous. The CDR3 contains 14 residues. The germline V and J ends were trimmed by 2 bases and 4 bases, with 12 bases remaining between them. Looked up from germline, CDR1 is SGHDN and CDR2 is FVKESK. The CDR3 DNA follows: TGTGCCAGCAGCCAATCGGGTTATTTGTACGAGCAGTACTTC. Amino acids: CASSQSGYLYEQYF.

Written as DNA, the CDR3 is TGTGCCATCAGACCCGGACTAGCGGAACAAGAGACCCAGTACTTC. Encoded protein: CAIRPGLAEQETQYF. The gene calls are TRBV10-3 and TRBJ2-5; 10 positions match TRBD2. Germline V lookup: CDR1 ENHRY, CDR2 SYGVKD. The junction had 6 bases not matched to a gene; V was cut back by 6 bases and J by 2 bases. The CDR3 length is 15 residues.

The rearrangement uses TRBV7-2 and TRBJ2-5; 15 nucleotides match TRBD2. CDR3 size: 17 residues. V shed 5 bases, J shed 5 bases, and the junction held 9 bases outside the gene matches. Looked up from germline, CDR1 is SGHTA and CDR2 is FQGNSA. CDR3 in amino acids: CASSVQSGTSGGETQYF. CDR3 in DNA: TGTGCCAGCAGCGTCCAATCCGGGACTAGCGGGGGGGAGACCCAGTACTTC.

This chain connects TRBV10-3 to TRBJ1-3; no clear D gene. Trimming cost V 10 bases and J 1 base, with 17 bases left between them. The CDR3 runs to 15 residues. The V gene's germline CDR1 is ENHRY and CDR2 SYGVKD. CDR3: CATLGSLNSGNTIYF. CDR3 DNA: TGTGCCACCCTTGGGAGCCTCAATTCTGGAAACACCATATATTTT.